This T cell receptor beta chain appears in the sequencing data of a study of shared clonotypes between healthy human individuals. Study results and caveats: Clonotypes shared by all four donors outscored non-shared clonotypes in generation probability. Estimated clonotype richness was generally higher in naive than memory subsets.

V lost 4 bases to trimming and J lost 8 bases, with 21 bases between them. The CDR3 is 16 residues long. Germline V lookup: CDR1 SGDLS, CDR2 YYNGEE. Naivety among CD8 cells was defined by CD45RO negativity and positive CCR7 selection, thereby excluding terminally differentiated effector memory CD45RA+ cells. Deep-level assay runs were performed. For sorted subsets, about 0.2 ug DNA per replicate equaled about 30,000 T cell genomes. Generated by immunoSEQ multiplex PCR, the TCRdb table keeps only in-frame clones and is missing some. The table lists about 2 million clones, about 95% of them singletons. A remark on this clone: Its cognate antigen is unknown.

Material for sequencing was naive CD8+ T cells sorted from blood. V gene TRBV9 combines with J gene TRBJ2-2, with D perhaps TRBD1 (6 bases). This TCR was recovered from a man between 18 and 35 years old in good health. CDR3: CASSSTGTLFFGELFF. The CDR3 bases are TGTGCCAGCAGCTCAACAGGGACCCTCTTTTTTGGGGAGCTGTTTTTT.